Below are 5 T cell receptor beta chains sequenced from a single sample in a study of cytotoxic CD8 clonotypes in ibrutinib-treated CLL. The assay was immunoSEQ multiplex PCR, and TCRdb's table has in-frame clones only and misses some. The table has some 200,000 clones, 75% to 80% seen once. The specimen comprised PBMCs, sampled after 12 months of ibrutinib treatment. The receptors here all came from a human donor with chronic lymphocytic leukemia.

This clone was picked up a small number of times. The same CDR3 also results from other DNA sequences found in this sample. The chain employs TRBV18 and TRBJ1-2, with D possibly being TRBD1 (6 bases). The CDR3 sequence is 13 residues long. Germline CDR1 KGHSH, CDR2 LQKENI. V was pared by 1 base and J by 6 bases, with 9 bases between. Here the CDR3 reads CASSPRTDDGYTF. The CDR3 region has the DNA TGTGCCAGCTCACCACGGACAGATGATGGCTACACCTTC.

The CDR3 loop reads CASSLASYPSHEQYF. The CDR3 DNA follows: TGTGCCAGCAGCTTAGCGTCGTACCCCTCTCACGAGCAGTACTTC. The rearrangement uses TRBV13 and TRBJ2-7, with D uncertain. This CDR3 has 15 residues. Germline V gene sequence: CDR1 PRHDT, CDR2 FYEKMQ (reference sequence). Trimming stripped 1 base from V and 5 bases from J, with 15 bases between.

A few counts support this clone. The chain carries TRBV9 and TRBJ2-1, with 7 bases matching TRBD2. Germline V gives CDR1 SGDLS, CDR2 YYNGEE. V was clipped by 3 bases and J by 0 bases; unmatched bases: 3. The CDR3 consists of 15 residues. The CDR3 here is CASSERTSSYNEQFF. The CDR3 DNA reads TGTGCCAGCAGCGAACGGACTAGCTCCTACAATGAGCAGTTCTTC.

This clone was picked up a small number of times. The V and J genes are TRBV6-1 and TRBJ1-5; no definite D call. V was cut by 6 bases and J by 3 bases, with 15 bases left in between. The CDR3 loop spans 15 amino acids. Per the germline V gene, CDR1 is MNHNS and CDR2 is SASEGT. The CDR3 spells CASRPMGSLNQPQHF. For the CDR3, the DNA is TGTGCCAGCAGGCCCATGGGTAGTCTCAATCAGCCCCAGCATTTT.

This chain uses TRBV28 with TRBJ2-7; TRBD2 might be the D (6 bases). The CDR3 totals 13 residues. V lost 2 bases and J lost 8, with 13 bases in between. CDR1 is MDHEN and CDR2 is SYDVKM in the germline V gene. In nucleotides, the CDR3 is TGTGCCAGCAGTTTAAGGGACTCACGGCAGCAGTACTTC. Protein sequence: CASSLRDSRQQYF.